The present entry profiles one TCR beta chain with its context. The sample originates from a study of control samples from healthy donors and cancer patients. Between the trimmed V and J ends, which lost 5 bases and 6 bases, there was a span of 11 bases. The V gene's germline CDR1 is SGHAT and CDR2 FQNNGV. This CDR3 has 13 residues. Assay: immunoSEQ multiplex PCR; the TCRdb copy retains only in-frame clones and omits some. Here the sample spans roughly 41,000 clones, roughly 94% being singletons. Sequenced input: blood. The receptor comes from a man aged 55 to 70 in good health. The chain combines TRBV11-2 with TRBJ2-1; D call uncertain. The CDR3 spells CASSLISPNEQFF. DNA of the CDR3: TGTGCCAGCAGCCTTATCTCACCCAATGAGCAGTTCTTC. The entire variable domain, with the rest obtained from reference TRBV11-2 and TRBJ2-1, is as follows: EAGVAQSPRYKIIEKRQSVAFWCNPISGHATLYWYQQILGQGPKLLIQFQNNGVVDDSQLPKDRFSAERLKGVDSTLKIQPAKLEDSAVYLCASSLISPNEQFFGPGTRLTVL.